This is a list of T cell receptor beta chains from one sample in a study of T cells in localized non-small cell lung cancer. TCRdb's copy holds only in-frame clones and misses some; the assay was immunoSEQ multiplex PCR. Among fewer than 40,000 clones listed, approximately 88% were seen once. The source was peripheral blood mononuclear cells, collected before any cancer treatment. The receptors originated from a woman aged 40-69 years with stage III lung adenocarcinoma. The CDR3 runs from the conserved cysteine through the conserved F or W. D genes are given only for firm matches. A row's size may be missing; if present it is once, few, many or a size class.

TRBJ2-3 | TRBD2 | TRBV7-2 | . | TGTGCCAGCATGTTGGGGAGGGTCTCAGATACGCAGTATTTT | CASMLGRVSDTQYF
TRBJ2-7 | . | TRBV19 | few | TGTGCCAGTAGTATAACAGGGTTAATCACCTACGAGCAGTACTTC | CASSITGLITYEQYF
TRBJ2-1 | . | TRBV18 | . | TGTGCCAGCTCAAATAGCGACGCCAGCTCCTACAATGAGCAGTTCTTC | CASSNSDASSYNEQFF
TRBJ1-4 | . | TRBV5-1 | . | TGCGCCAGCAGTCCAGCCCTCGGGACGGTTGAAAAACTGTTTTTT | CASSPALGTVEKLFF
TRBJ2-2 | TRBD2 | TRBV6-4 | . | TGTGCCAGCAGTGGGGAGGGACCTGCGAACACCGGGGAGCTGTTTTTT | CASSGEGPANTGELFF
TRBJ1-3 | TRBD1 | TRBV9 | . | TGTGCCAGCAGCGCCTCGGGACAGGGGGCTTCTGGAAACACCATATATTTT | CASSASGQGASGNTIYF
TRBJ2-3 | . | TRBV9 | . | TGTGCCAGCAGCGTAGCCGGGGGCCCCCCCACAGATACGCAGTATTTT | CASSVAGGPPTDTQYF
TRBJ1-4 | . | TRBV20-1 | . | TGCAGTGTTCGTCGACGGGAAAAACTGTTTTTT | CSVRRREKLFF
TRBJ2-7 | . | TRBV5-1 | . | TGCGCCAGCAGCTTGCCCGGGGCTACCTACGAGCAGTACTTC | CASSLPGATYEQYF
TRBJ2-2 | TRBD1 | TRBV6-4 | . | TGTGCCAGCAGTCCACAGGGGGCTGGCGGGGAGCTGTTTTTT | CASSPQGAGGELFF
TRBJ2-7 | . | TRBV28 | . | TGTGCCAGCTCCCCACTGACAGTTACCTACGAGCAGTACTTC | CASSPLTVTYEQYF
TRBJ2-3 | TRBD1 | TRBV19 | once | TGTGCCACCGGGACAGGGGCAGATACGCAGTATTTT | CATGTGADTQYF
TRBJ2-7 | TRBD1 | TRBV7-8 | . | TGTGCCAGCAGCCCAGGGACAGGGAACGCCTACGAGCAGCACTTC | CASSPGTGNAYEQHF
TRBJ2-5 | TRBD1 | TRBV4-1 | . | TGCGCCAGCAGCCATCGGGACAGGCGGCAAGAGACCCAGTACTTC | CASSHRDRRQETQYF
TRBJ1-2 | TRBD1 | TRBV10-2 | once | TGCGCCAGCAGCTCCTTACTCCGACAGGGACACTATGGCTACACCTTC | CASSSLLRQGHYGYTF
TRBJ2-3 | TRBD2 | TRBV4-2 | . | TGTGCCAGCAGCCAAGGATCTAGCGGGGGCACAGATACGCAGTATTTT | CASSQGSSGGTDTQYF
TRBJ2-7 | . | TRBV5-1 | . | TGCGCCAGCAGCTCCGGTACGGGGGTAGTCTACGAGCAGTACTTC | CASSSGTGVVYEQYF
TRBJ1-5 | . | TRBV7-2 | . | TGTGCCAGCAGCTCCCCCGGGGGGGTTCAGCCCCAGCATTTT | CASSSPGGVQPQHF
TRBJ1-1 | TRBD1 | TRBV7-6 | . | TGTGCCAGCAGACCTCAAGGGGGCGGGGAAGCTTTCTTT | CASRPQGGGEAFF
TRBJ1-1 | . | TRBV19 | . | TGTGCCAGTAGTTTAAGGTTCGACACTGAAGCTTTCTTT | CASSLRFDTEAFF
TRBJ1-5 | . | TRBV19 | . | TGTGCCAGTAGTATCACCAGAAGGGGCCCCCAGCATTTT | CASSITRRGPQHF
TRBJ2-7 | . | TRBV28 | . | TGTGCCAGCAGTTTGGGTCTCTCGGGGTGGGAGCAGTACTTC | CASSLGLSGWEQYF
TRBJ2-7 | . | TRBV27 | . | TGTGCCAGCAGTCCTGGGACTTTCTACGAGCAGTACTTC | CASSPGTFYEQYF
TRBJ2-3 | . | TRBV7-9 | once | TGTGCCAGCAGCACACTTGGACAGCCCACAGATACGCAGTATTTT | CASSTLGQPTDTQYF
TRBJ2-3 | . | TRBV12-5 | . | TGTGCTAGTGGTTTGGTAAGGGCACAGGTTCACACAGATACGCAGTATTTT | CASGLVRAQVHTDTQYF
TRBJ2-6 | . | TRBV28 | few | TGTGCCAGCAGCTCGGGTGTGGCCTCTGGGGCCAACGTCCTGACTTTC | CASSSGVASGANVLTF
TRBJ2-5 | TRBD2 | TRBV27 | . | TGTGCCAGCAGACCACCGCTAGGACTAGCGGGAGGGCCGGGGGAGACCCAGTACTTC | CASRPPLGLAGGPGETQYF
TRBJ2-1 | TRBD2 | TRBV7-3 | . | TGTGCCAGCAGCTCCCGGACTAGCGGGGGGAGGCAGTTCTTC | CASSSRTSGGRQFF
TRBJ2-5 | . | TRBV4-1 | . | TGCGCCAGCAGTCGCTCCAGCAGGGTGGGGCTACAAGAGACCCAGTACTTC | CASSRSSRVGLQETQYF
TRBJ2-5 | TRBD2 | TRBV7-2 | few | TGTGCCAGCAGCTTAGGTAGCGGGGGGCAACAAGAGACCCAGTACTTC | CASSLGSGGQQETQYF
TRBJ1-2 | TRBD1 | TRBV28 | . | TGTGCCAGCAGTTTTCAGGGGGGGCCCTTTGGCTACACCTTC | CASSFQGGPFGYTF
TRBJ1-1 | . | TRBV19 | . | TGTGCCAGTAGTATACGACAGATGAACACTGAAGCTTTCTTT | CASSIRQMNTEAFF
TRBJ2-3 | TRBD2 | TRBV15 | . | TGTGCCACCAGCAGAGATCTTGCGGGAGGTACAGATACGCAGTATTTT | CATSRDLAGGTDTQYF
TRBJ2-2 | . | TRBV6-4 | . | TGTGCCAGCACCCCTAGGACGAACACCGGGGAGCTGTTTTTT | CASTPRTNTGELFF
TRBJ2-3 | TRBD1 | TRBV5-1 | . | TGCGCCAGCAGCTTGTTTGGGACAGGGGGTCGCACAGATACGCAGTATTTT | CASSLFGTGGRTDTQYF
TRBJ1-2 | . | TRBV14 | . | TGTGCCACCCCCCGCTATGGCTACACCTTC | CATPRYGYTF
TRBJ2-3 | TRBD2 | TRBV7-9 | . | TGTGCCAGCAGCTGGACCGGGACTAGCGACACAGATACGCAGTATTTT | CASSWTGTSDTDTQYF
TRBJ1-2 | TRBD1 | TRBV27 | . | TGTGCCAGCAGTCCGACAGGGGGCGTTGGCTACACCTTC | CASSPTGGVGYTF
TRBJ2-2 | TRBD1 | TRBV27 | few | TGTGCCAGCAGTTTGCAGGGGGCTGGCGAGCTGTTTTTT | CASSLQGAGELFF
TRBJ1-5 | . | TRBV28 | once | TGTGCCAGCAGTTCCCCCAATCAGCCCCAGCATTTT | CASSSPNQPQHF